One and the same sample provided the 18 T cell receptor beta chains below, sequenced in a study of blood T cell repertoires in COVID-19. Sequencing was performed with immunoSEQ multiplex PCR; in TCRdb, only in-frame clones are kept and a portion is missing. The sample shows roughly 240,000 clones, roughly 85% of them seen only once. Sequencing used PBMCs or T cells enriched from blood (not recorded which). Receptors originate from a woman in her forties or fifties with acute COVID-19.

CDR3 protein: CASSPLPGAYGYTF. Here the CDR3 DNA reads TGTGCCAGCAGCCCCCTGCCTGGGGCCTATGGCTACACCTTC. The V and J genes are TRBV7-6 and TRBJ1-2, with a possible D match to TRBD1 (5 bases). V was trimmed by 5 bases and J by 4 bases, leaving 14 bases between them. The V gene's germline CDR1 is SGHVS and CDR2 FNYEAQ. The CDR3 has 14 amino acids. The full variable domain, with the rest looked up from reference TRBV7-6 and TRBJ1-2, is GAGVSQSPRYKVTKRGQDVALRCDPISGHVSLYWYRQALGQGPEFLTYFNYEAQQDKSGLPNDRFSAERPEGSISTLTIQRTEQRDSAMYRCASSPLPGAYGYTFGSGTRLTVV.

The V gene is TRBV27, the J gene TRBJ1-1; TRBD1 matches at 7 bases. The germline CDR1 and CDR2 sequences are MNHEY and SMNVEV (reference sequence). The length of the CDR3 is 14 residues. J gave up 6 bases and V 5 bases, and 9 bases lay outside the gene matches. The CDR3 region has the DNA TGTGCCAGCAGTCCTTTACAGGGGACCGCTGAAGCTTTCTTT. Residues: CASSPLQGTAEAFF.

The chain is built from TRBV5-6 and TRBJ2-7; possibly TRBD2 for D (6 bases). The CDR3 consists of 13 residues. Germline CDR1 is SGHDT and CDR2 is YYEEEE. V lost 3 bases and J 3 bases, leaving 10 bases between the germline ends. Written as DNA, the CDR3 is TGTGCCAGCAGCTCGCGGGATTTCTACGAGCAGTACTTC. Translation: CASSSRDFYEQYF.

The chain carries TRBV19 and TRBJ1-1; 9 nucleotides align to TRBD1. V dropped 7 bases and J dropped 4; count of bases not matched to a gene: 10. The germline V gene encodes CDR1 LNHDA and CDR2 SQIVND (reference sequence). This CDR3 comprises 15 residues. CDR3 protein: CASTRTGEGGTEAFF. Written as DNA, the CDR3 is TGTGCCAGTACCCGGACAGGGGAAGGCGGCACTGAAGCTTTCTTT.

This clone has more than one count but fewer than ten. The junction departs from the called germline gene at one end, perhaps through a read error. This chain connects TRBV6-2 or TRBV6-3 to TRBJ1-1; 7 nucleotides align to TRBD1. The CDR3 extends over 15 amino acids. The germline V gene encodes CDR1 MNHEY and CDR2 SVGEGT. The CDR3 DNA reads as TGTGCCAGCAGTTCCATACAGGGGTCGAACGCTGAAGCTTTCTTT. This encodes CASSSIQGSNAEAFF.

The chain recombines TRBV5-4 with TRBJ2-5; 7 nucleotides line up with TRBD2. The CDR3 totals 15 residues. Germline V gene data show CDR1 as SGHNT and CDR2 as YYREEE (reference sequence). V lost 3 bases, J lost 5 bases, and 10 bases stayed unmatched. CDR3 residues: CASSSLTSRQETQYF. The CDR3 DNA follows: TGTGCCAGCAGCTCCCTGACTAGCCGTCAGGAGACCCAGTACTTC.

J is TRBJ1-2 and V is TRBV9, with D unresolved. This CDR3 region has 13 residues. The germline CDR1 and CDR2 sequences are SGDLS and YYNGEE. V lost 4 bases, J lost 6 bases, and 13 bases lay in between. CDR3 protein: CASSRWGEHGYTF. For the CDR3, the DNA is TGTGCCAGCAGCCGGTGGGGAGAGCATGGCTACACCTTC.

This sequence joins TRBV19 and TRBJ1-2; 11 bases map to TRBD1. The CDR3 is made up of 15 amino acids. V dropped 9 bases and J dropped 8; count of bases not matched to a gene: 14. Germline-derived CDR1 and CDR2 are LNHDA and SQIVND (reference sequence). CDR3 sequence reads: CARALPSGQGEGYTF. The CDR3 region has the DNA TGTGCCAGGGCTTTACCATCGGGACAGGGGGAGGGCTACACCTTC.

This chain uses TRBV11-2 with TRBJ2-2; 9 bases align to TRBD1. V dropped 1 base and J dropped 4; count of bases not matched to a gene: 7. The CDR3 covers 17 residues. Germline V gives CDR1 SGHAT, CDR2 FQNNGV. The CDR3 loop reads CASSLVRDRVSTGELFF. In DNA, the CDR3 is TGTGCCAGCAGCTTAGTACGGGACAGGGTTTCCACCGGGGAGCTGTTTTTT.

The chain combines TRBV5-1 with TRBJ2-3; 10 positions match TRBD2. After removal of 4 bases from V and 2 bases from J, the junction contained 7 bases not matched to a gene. CDR1 is SGHRS, CDR2 YFSETQ, per germline. This CDR3 has 16 amino acids. The CDR3 DNA sequence: TGCGCCAGCAGCCACCAAGCGGGGGGGATCACAGATACGCAGTATTTT. This encodes CASSHQAGGITDTQYF. The full variable domain, rest sourced from reference TRBV5-1 and TRBJ2-3, is KAGVTQTPRYLIKTRGQQVTLSCSPISGHRSVSWYQQTPGQGLQFLFEYFSETQRNKGNFPGRFSGRQFSNSRSEMNVSTLELGDSALYLCASSHQAGGITDTQYFGPGTRLTVL.

CDR3 sequence reads: CASSRDRGGLNEQFF. In DNA, the CDR3 is TGCGCCAGCAGCCGCGACAGGGGAGGCCTCAATGAGCAGTTCTTC. This chain joins TRBV5-1 and TRBJ2-1; TRBD1 matches at 8 bases. Germline-derived CDR1 and CDR2 are SGHRS and YFSETQ. This CDR3 has 15 residues. Trimming took 4 bases from V and 6 from J; bases not matched to a gene: 9.

The chain has TRBV7-3 and TRBJ2-7; 8 bases map to TRBD2. There are 13 residues in the CDR3. J was trimmed by 6 bases and V by 5 bases; bases with no gene match: 6. Germline CDR1 is SGHTA and CDR2 is FQGTGA. The CDR3 region has the DNA TGTGCCAGCAGCCGGGAGGGGCGAGGCGAGCAGTACTTC. Amino acid sequence: CASSREGRGEQYF. The complete variable domain, with remaining parts taken from reference TRBV7-3 and TRBJ2-7, reads GAGVSQTPSNKVTEKGKYVELRCDPISGHTALYWYRQSLGQGPEFLIYFQGTGAADDSGLPNDRFFAVRPEGSVSTLKIQRTERGDSAVYLCASSREGRGEQYFGPGTRLTVT.

This clone was observed a single time. V gene TRBV5-4 combines with J gene TRBJ2-1; D might be TRBD1 (6 bases). The germline gives CDR1 SGHNT, CDR2 YYREEE (reference sequence). CDR3 length equals 16 residues. Trimming stripped 0 bases from V and 3 bases from J, with 13 bases between. CDR3 loop: CASSLGTDGIYNEQFF. For the CDR3, the DNA is TGTGCCAGCAGCTTGGGGACAGACGGGATCTACAATGAGCAGTTCTTC.

This clone was found once. The chain employs TRBV3-1 (or the pseudogene TRBV3-2) and TRBJ1-2, with TRBD1 matching 8 bases. Germline CDR1 is LGHDT and CDR2 is YNNKEL (reference sequence). V lost 4 bases and J lost 7; bases outside the gene matches: 8. The CDR3 runs to 14 residues. The CDR3 DNA follows: TGTGCCAGCAGCCGGGGAGGACAGGGAGGTGGCTACACCTTC. Amino acids: CASSRGGQGGGYTF.

This clone was found once. The chain employs TRBV19 and TRBJ1-1; the D gene is possibly TRBD1 (5 bases). Germline assignment: CDR1 LNHDA and CDR2 SQIVND (reference sequence). There are 12 residues in the CDR3. Trimming removed 9 bases at V and 4 bases at J, with 12 bases between. This CDR3 is CASTSGRTEAFF. The CDR3 DNA reads TGTGCCAGCACGTCAGGGCGCACTGAAGCTTTCTTT.

In its sample, this clone was seen once. This sequence joins TRBV29-1 and TRBJ1-3; 8 bases fit TRBD1. J gave up 2 bases and V 7 bases, and 4 bases lay outside the gene matches. Germline V CDR1 and CDR2: SQVTM, ANQGSEA. This CDR3 has 13 amino acids. CDR3 coding DNA: TGCAGCGGGGGACAGGCGACTGGAAACACCATATATTTT. Its translation is CSGGQATGNTIYF. Variable domain in full (rest from reference TRBV29-1 and TRBJ1-3): SAVISQKPSRDICQRGTSLTIQCQVDSQVTMMFWYRQQPGQSLTLIATANQGSEATYESGFVIDKFPISRPNLTFSTLTVSNMSPEDSSIYLCSGGQATGNTIYFGEGSWLTVV.

The chain recombines TRBV5-1 with TRBJ1-2; 7 bases line up with TRBD1. The CDR3 is 13 amino acids. Trimming at V came to 2 bases and at J to 3 bases, leaving 1 base not matched to a gene. Germline CDR1 reads SGHRS; CDR2 reads YFSETQ. The CDR3, as DNA: TGCGCCAGCAGCTTCGACAGGGACTATGGCTACACCTTC. This codes for CASSFDRDYGYTF.

The chain has TRBV19 and TRBJ1-4; TRBD1 aligns across 7 bases. The CDR3 is 14 amino acids. Germline V gene sequence: CDR1 LNHDA, CDR2 SQIVND (reference sequence). J lost 8 bases, V lost 3 bases, and 6 bases had no gene match. CDR3 sequence reads: CASSMGQKGEKLFF. The CDR3 DNA follows: TGTGCCAGTAGTATGGGACAGAAAGGCGAAAAACTGTTTTTT. The full variable domain, completed using reference TRBV19 and TRBJ1-4, is DGGITQSPKYLFRKEGQNVTLSCEQNLNHDAMYWYRQDPGQGLRLIYYSQIVNDFQKGDIAEGYSVSREKKESFPLTVTSAQKNPTAFYLCASSMGQKGEKLFFGSGTQLSVL.